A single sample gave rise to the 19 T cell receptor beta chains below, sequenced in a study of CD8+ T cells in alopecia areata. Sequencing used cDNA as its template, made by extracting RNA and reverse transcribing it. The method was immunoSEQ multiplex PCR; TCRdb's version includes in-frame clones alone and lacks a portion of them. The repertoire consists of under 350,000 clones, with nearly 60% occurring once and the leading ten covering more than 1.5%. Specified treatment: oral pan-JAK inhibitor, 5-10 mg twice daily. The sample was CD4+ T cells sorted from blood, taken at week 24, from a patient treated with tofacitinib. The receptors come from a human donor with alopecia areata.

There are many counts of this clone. CDR3 coding DNA: TGCGCCAGCAGCCCGGGACCGGGGGAGAGAACTGAAGCTTTCTTT. Translated: CASSPGPGERTEAFF. The rearrangement uses TRBV4-3 and TRBJ1-1, with D possibly matching TRBD1 (5 bases). Trimming shortened V by 4 bases and J by 5 bases, and 17 bases separated the two germline ends. CDR3 length: 15 residues. Germline CDR1 is LGHNA and CDR2 is YSLEER.

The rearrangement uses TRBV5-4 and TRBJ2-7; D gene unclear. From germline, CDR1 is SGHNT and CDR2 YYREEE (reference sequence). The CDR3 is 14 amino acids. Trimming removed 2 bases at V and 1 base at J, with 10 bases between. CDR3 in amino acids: CASSFDGQSYEQYF. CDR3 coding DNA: TGTGCCAGCAGCTTTGACGGTCAGTCCTACGAGCAGTACTTC.

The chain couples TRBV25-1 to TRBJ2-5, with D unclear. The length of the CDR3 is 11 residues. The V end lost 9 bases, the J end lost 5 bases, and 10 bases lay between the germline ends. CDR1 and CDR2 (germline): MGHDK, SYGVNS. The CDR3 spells CASRFRETQYF. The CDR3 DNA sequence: TGTGCCAGTAGATTTCGGGAGACCCAGTACTTC.

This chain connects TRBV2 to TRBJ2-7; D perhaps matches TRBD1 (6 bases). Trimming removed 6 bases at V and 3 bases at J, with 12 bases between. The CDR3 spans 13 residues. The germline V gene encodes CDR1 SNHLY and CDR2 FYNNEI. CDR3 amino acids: CASRRIRGYEQYF. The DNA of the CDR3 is TGTGCCAGCAGGCGCATCAGGGGCTACGAGCAGTACTTC.

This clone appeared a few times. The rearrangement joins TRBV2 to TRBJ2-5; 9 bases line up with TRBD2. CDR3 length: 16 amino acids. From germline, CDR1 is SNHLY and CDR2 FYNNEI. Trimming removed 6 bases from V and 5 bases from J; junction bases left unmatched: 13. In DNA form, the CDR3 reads TGTGCCAGCAGCCACGGGACTAGCAAAGAAGGGGAGACCCAGTACTTC. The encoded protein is CASSHGTSKEGETQYF.

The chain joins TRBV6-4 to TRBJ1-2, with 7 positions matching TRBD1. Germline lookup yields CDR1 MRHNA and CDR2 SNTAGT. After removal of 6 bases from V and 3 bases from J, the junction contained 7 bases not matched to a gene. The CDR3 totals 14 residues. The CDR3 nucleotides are TGTGCCAGCAGACAGGGGCGCTGGGACTATGGCTACACCTTC. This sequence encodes CASRQGRWDYGYTF.

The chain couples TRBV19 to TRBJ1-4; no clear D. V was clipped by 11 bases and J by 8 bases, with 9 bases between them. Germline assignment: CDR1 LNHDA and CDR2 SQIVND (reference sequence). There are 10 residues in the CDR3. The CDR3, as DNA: TGTGCCGTGCGAGGAGAAAAACTGTTTTTT. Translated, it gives CAVRGEKLFF.

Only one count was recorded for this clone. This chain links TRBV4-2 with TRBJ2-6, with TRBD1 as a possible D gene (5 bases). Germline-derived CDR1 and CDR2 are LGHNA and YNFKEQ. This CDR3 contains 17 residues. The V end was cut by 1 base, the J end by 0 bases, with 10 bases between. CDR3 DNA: TGTGCCAGCAGCCAAGGTGACAGCCTCTCTGGGGCCAACGTCCTGACTTTC. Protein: CASSQGDSLSGANVLTF.

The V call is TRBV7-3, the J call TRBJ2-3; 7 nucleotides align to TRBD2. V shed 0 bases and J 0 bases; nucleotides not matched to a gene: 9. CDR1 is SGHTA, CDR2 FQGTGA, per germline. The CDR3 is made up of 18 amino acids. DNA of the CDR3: TGTGCCAGCAGCTTAACGGCTGGGGAGGGATCTAGCACAGATACGCAGTATTTT. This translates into CASSLTAGEGSSTDTQYF.

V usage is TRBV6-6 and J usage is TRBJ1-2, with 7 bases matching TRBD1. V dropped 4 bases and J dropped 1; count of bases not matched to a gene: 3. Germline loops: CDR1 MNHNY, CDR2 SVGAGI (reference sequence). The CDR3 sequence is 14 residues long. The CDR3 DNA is TGTGCCAGCAGTTCCGGACAGGTTAACTATGGCTACACCTTC. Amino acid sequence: CASSSGQVNYGYTF.

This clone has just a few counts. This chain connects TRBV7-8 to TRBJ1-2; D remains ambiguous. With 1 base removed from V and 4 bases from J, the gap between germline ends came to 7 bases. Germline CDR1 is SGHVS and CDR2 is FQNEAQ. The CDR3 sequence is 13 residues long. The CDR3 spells CASSLGQVYGYTF. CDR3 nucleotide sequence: TGTGCCAGCAGCTTAGGACAAGTCTATGGCTACACCTTC. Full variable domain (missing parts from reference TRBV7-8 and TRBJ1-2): GAGVSQSPRYKVAKRGQDVALRCDPISGHVSLFWYQQALGQGPEFLTYFQNEAQLDKSGLPSDRFFAERPEGSVSTLKIQRTQQEDSAVYLCASSLGQVYGYTFGSGTRLTVV.

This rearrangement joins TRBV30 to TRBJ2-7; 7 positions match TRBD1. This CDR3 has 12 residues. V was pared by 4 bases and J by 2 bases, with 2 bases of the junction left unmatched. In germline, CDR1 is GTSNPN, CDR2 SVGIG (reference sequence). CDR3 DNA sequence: TGTGCCTGGAAGACAGGGCCCTACGAGCAGTACTTC. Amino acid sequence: CAWKTGPYEQYF.

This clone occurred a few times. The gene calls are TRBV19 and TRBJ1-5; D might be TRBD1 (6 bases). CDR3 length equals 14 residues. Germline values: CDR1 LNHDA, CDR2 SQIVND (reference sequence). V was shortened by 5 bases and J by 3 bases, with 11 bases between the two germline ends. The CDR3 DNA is TGTGCCAGTAGTGGAGGGGGAACCAATCAGCCCCAGCATTTT. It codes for CASSGGGTNQPQHF.

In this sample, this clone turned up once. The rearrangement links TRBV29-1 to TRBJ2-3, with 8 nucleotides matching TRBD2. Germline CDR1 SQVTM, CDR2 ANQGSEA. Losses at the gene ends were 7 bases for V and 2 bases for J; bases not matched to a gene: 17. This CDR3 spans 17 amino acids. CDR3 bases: TGCAGCGGTGCACAGGTTAGAGCGGGGGCAAACACAGATACGCAGTATTTT. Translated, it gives CSGAQVRAGANTDTQYF.

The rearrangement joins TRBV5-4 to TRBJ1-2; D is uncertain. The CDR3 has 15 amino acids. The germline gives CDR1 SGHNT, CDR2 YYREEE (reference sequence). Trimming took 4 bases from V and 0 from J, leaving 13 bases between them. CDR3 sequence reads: CASSLSRRSNYGYTF. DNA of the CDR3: TGTGCCAGCAGCCTCTCCAGGAGGTCTAACTATGGCTACACCTTC.

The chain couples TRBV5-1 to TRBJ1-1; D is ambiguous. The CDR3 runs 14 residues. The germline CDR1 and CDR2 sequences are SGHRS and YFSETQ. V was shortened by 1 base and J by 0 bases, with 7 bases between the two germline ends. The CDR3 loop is CASSLTRMNTEAFF. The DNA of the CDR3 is TGCGCCAGCAGCTTGACGCGGATGAACACTGAAGCTTTCTTT.

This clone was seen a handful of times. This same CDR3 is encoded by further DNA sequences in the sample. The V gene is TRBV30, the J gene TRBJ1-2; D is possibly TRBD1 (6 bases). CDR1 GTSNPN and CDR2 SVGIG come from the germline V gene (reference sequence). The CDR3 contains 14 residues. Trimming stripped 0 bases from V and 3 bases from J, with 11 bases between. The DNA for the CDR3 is TGTGCCTGGAGTGTACAGGGTCTGTACTATGGCTACACCTTC. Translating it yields CAWSVQGLYYGYTF. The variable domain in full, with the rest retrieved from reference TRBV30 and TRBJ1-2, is SQTIHQWPATLVQPVGSPLSLECTVEGTSNPNLYWYRQAAGRGLQLLFYSVGIGQISSEVPQNLSASRPQDRQFILSSKKLLLSDSGFYLCAWSVQGLYYGYTFGSGTRLTVV.

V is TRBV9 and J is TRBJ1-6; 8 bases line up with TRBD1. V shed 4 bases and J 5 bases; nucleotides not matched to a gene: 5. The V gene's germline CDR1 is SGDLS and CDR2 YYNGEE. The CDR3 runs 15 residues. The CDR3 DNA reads TGTGCCAGCAGCTTACGACAGGGGAATAATTCACCCCTCCACTTT. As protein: CASSLRQGNNSPLHF. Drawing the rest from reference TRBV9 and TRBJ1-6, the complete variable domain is DSGVTQTPKHLITATGQRVTLRCSPRSGDLSVYWYQQSLDQGLQFLIQYYNGEERAKGNILERFSAQQFPDLHSELNLSSLELGDSALYFCASSLRQGNNSPLHFGNGTRLTVT.

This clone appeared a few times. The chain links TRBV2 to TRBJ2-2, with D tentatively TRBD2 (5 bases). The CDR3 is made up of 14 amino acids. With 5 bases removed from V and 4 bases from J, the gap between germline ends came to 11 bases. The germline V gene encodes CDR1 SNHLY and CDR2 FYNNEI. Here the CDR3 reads CASSLREITGELFF. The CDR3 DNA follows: TGTGCCAGCAGTCTCCGGGAAATCACCGGGGAGCTGTTTTTT.